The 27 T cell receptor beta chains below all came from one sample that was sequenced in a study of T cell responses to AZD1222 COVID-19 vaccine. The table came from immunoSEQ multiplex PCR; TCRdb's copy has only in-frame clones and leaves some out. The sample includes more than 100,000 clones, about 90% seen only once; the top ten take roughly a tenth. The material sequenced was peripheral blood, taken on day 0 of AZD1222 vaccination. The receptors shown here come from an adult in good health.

CDR3 region: CASSQDRGGLAGGLTGELFF. The CDR3 DNA is TGTGCCAGCAGCCAAGACAGAGGCGGACTAGCGGGGGGGTTGACCGGGGAGCTGTTTTTT. This rearrangement joins TRBV3-1 (or the pseudogene TRBV3-2) to TRBJ2-2; the match to TRBD2 covers 15 bases. The V gene's germline CDR1 is LGHDT and CDR2 YNNKEL (reference sequence). CDR3 length: 20 residues. Trimming cost V 0 bases and J 5 bases; bases outside gene matches: 10.

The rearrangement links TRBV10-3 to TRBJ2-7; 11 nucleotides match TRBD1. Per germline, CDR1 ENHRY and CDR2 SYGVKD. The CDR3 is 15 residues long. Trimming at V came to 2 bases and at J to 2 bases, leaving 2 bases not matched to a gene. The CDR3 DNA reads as TGTGCCATCAGTGAGCCGGGACAGGGGGCCTACGAGCAGTACTTC. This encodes CAISEPGQGAYEQYF.

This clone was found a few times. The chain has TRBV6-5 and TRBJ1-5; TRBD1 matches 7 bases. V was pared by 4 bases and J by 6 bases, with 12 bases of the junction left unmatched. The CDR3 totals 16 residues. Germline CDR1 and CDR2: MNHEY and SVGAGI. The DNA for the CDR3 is TGTGCCAGCAGTTCCGGGCGAGGGGGCGAGGGTCAGCCCCAGCATTTT. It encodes CASSSGRGGEGQPQHF.

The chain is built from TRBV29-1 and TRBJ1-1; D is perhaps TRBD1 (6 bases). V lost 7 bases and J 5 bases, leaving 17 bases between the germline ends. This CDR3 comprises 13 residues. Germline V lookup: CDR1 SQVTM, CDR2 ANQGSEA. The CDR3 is CSARHREGTEAFF. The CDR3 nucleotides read TGCAGCGCTCGGCACAGGGAGGGTACTGAAGCTTTCTTT. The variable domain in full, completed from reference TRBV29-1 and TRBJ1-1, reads SAVISQKPSRDICQRGTSLTIQCQVDSQVTMMFWYRQQPGQSLTLIATANQGSEATYESGFVIDKFPISRPNLTFSTLTVSNMSPEDSSIYLCSARHREGTEAFFGQGTRLTVV.

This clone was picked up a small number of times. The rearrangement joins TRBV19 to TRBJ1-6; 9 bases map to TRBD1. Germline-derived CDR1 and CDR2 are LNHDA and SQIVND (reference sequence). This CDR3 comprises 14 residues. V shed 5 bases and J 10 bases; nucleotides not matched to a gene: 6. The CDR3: CASSLGQGRSPLHF. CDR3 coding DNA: TGTGCCAGTAGTCTAGGACAGGGGCGATCACCCCTCCACTTT.

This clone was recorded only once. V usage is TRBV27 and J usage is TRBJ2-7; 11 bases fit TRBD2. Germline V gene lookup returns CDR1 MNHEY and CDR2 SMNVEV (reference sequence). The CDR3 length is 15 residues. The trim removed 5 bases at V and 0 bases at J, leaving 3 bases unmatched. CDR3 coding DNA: TGTGCCAGCAGTCTACTAGCGGGAGACTCCTACGAGCAGTACTTC. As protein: CASSLLAGDSYEQYF.

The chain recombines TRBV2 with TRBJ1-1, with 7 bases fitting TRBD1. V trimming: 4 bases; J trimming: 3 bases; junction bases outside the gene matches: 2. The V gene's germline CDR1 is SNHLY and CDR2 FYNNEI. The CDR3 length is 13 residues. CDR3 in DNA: TGTGCCAGCAGTGGGGACAGCTACACTGAAGCTTTCTTT. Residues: CASSGDSYTEAFF.

For the CDR3, the DNA is TGTGCCAGCAGCCAGGAAGCGGGGGGCCCTCAAGAGACCCAGTACTTC. Protein sequence: CASSQEAGGPQETQYF. This chain links TRBV14 with TRBJ2-5; 9 bases agree with TRBD2. CDR3 length: 16 amino acids. Germline CDR1 and CDR2: SGHDN and FVKESK. V trimming: 3 bases; J trimming: 2 bases; junction bases outside the gene matches: 7.

CDR3 loop: CASSQSDQQDSYEQYF. The CDR3 nucleotides are TGCGCCAGCAGTCAATCGGACCAGCAGGATTCCTACGAGCAGTACTTC. The V and J genes are TRBV23-1 and TRBJ2-7; D not certain. TRBV23-1 is an ORF, and what it does is uncertain. This CDR3 comprises 16 residues. Trimming cost V 0 bases and J 1 base, with 13 bases left between them.

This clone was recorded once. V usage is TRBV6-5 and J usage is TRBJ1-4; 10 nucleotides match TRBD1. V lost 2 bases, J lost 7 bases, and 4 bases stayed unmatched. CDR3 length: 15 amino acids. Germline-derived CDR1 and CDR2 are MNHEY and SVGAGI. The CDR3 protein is CASSYRGQGPEKLFF. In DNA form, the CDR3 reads TGTGCCAGCAGTTACCGGGGACAGGGGCCTGAAAAACTGTTTTTT.

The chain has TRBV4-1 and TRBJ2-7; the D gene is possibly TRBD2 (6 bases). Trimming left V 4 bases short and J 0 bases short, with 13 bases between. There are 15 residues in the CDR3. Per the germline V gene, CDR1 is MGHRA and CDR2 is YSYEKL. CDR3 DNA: TGCGCCAGCAGCCGTCAACGGGGGAGCTCCTACGAGCAGTACTTC. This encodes CASSRQRGSSYEQYF.

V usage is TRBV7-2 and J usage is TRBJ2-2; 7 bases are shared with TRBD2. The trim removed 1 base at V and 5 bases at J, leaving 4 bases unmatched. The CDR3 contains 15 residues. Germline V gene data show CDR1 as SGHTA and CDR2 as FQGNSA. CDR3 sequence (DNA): TGTGCCAGCAGCTTAGGCTCGCGGGGGACCGGGGAGCTGTTTTTT. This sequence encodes CASSLGSRGTGELFF.

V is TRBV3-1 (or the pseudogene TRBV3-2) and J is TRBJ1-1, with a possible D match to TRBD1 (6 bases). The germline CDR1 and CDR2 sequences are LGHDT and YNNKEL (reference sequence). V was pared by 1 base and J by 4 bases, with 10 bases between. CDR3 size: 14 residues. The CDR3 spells CASSQGSGATEAFF. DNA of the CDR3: TGTGCCAGCAGCCAAGGGTCGGGGGCCACTGAAGCTTTCTTT.

CDR3 nucleotide sequence: TGTGCCAGCAGCTTAGGAGCCGGGGATGTTTCTTTATACGAGCAGTACTTC. It specifies CASSLGAGDVSLYEQYF. This chain uses TRBV7-6 with TRBJ2-7; the D gene is possibly TRBD2 (5 bases). V lost 1 base and J lost 4, with 20 bases in between. Germline assignment: CDR1 SGHVS and CDR2 FNYEAQ. The CDR3 has 17 residues.

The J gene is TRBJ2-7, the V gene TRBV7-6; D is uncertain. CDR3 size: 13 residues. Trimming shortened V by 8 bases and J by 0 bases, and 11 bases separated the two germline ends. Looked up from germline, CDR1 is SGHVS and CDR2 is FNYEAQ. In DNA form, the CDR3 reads TGTGCCAGCGGATTAGGACCCTCCTACGAGCAGTACTTC. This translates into CASGLGPSYEQYF.

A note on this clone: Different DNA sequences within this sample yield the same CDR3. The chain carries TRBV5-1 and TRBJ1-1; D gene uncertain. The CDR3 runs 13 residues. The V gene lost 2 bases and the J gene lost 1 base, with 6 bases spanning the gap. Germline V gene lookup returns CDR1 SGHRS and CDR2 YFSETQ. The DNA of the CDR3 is TGCGCCAGCAGCTTTGGACCGAACACTGAAGCTTTCTTT. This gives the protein CASSFGPNTEAFF.

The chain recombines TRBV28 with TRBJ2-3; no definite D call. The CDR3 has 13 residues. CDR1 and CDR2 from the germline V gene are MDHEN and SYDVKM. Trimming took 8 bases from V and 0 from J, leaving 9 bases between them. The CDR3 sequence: CASLTASTDTQYF. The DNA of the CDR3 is TGTGCCAGCCTCACGGCTAGCACAGATACGCAGTATTTT.

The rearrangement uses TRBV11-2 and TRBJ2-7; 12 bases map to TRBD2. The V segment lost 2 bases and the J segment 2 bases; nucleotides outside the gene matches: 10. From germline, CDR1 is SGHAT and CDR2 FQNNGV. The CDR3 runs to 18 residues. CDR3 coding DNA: TGTGCCAGCAGCTTAACCTCCGGGACTAGCGGGTTACCCTACGAGCAGTACTTC. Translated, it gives CASSLTSGTSGLPYEQYF.

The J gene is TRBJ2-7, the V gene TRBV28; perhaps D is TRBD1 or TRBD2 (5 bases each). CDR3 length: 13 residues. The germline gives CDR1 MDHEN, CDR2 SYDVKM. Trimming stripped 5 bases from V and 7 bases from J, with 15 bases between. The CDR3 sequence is CASSIIGGPEQYF. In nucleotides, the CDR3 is TGTGCCAGCAGTATTATTGGGGGACCGGAGCAGTACTTC. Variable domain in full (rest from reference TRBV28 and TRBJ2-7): DVKVTQSSRYLVKRTGEKVFLECVQDMDHENMFWYRQDPGLGLRLIYFSYDVKMKEKGDIPEGYSVSREKKERFSLILESASTNQTSMYLCASSIIGGPEQYFGPGTRLTVT.

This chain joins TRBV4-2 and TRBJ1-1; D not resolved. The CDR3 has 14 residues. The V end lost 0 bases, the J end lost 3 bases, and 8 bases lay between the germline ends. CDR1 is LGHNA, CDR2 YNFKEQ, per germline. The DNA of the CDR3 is TGTGCCAGCAGCCAAGAGCGGAGGCACACTGAAGCTTTCTTT. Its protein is CASSQERRHTEAFF.

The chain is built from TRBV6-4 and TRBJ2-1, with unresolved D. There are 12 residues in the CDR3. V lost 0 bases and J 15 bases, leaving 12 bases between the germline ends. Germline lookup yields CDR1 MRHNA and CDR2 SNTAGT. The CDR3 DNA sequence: TGTGCCAGCAGTGACTCTACAGAGCTGCGGTTCTTC. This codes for CASSDSTELRFF.

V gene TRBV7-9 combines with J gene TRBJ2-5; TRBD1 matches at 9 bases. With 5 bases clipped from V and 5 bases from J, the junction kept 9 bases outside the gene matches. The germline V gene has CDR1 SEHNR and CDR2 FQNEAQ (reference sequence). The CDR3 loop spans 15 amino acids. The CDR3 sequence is CASSPGQGDLETQYF. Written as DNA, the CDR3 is TGTGCCAGCAGCCCGGGACAGGGTGATCTGGAGACCCAGTACTTC.

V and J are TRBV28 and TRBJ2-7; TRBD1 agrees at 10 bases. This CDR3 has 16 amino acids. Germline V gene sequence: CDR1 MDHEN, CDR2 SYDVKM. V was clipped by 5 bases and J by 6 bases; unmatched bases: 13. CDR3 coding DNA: TGTGCCAGCAGTAGACAGCGGGACAGGGGTTATGGCGAGCAGTACTTC. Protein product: CASSRQRDRGYGEQYF.

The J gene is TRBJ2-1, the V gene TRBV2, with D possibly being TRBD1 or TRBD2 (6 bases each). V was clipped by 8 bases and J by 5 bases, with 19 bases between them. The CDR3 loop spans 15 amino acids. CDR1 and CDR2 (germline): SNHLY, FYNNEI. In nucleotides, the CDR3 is TGTGCCAGCTACCCGGGGGCTAGCTTAGACAATGAGCAGTTCTTC. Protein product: CASYPGASLDNEQFF. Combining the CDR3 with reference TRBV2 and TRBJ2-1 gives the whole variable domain EPEVTQTPSHQVTQMGQEVILRCVPISNHLYFYWYRQILGQKVEFLVSFYNNEISEKSEIFDDQFSVERPDGSNFTLKIRSTKLEDSAMYFCASYPGASLDNEQFFGPGTRLTVL.

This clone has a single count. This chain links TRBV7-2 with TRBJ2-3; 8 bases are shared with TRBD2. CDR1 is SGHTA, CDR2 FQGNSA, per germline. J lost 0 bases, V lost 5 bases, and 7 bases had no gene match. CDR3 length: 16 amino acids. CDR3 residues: CASSRGGATSTDTQYF. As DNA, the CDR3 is TGTGCCAGCAGCCGGGGGGGAGCCACTAGCACAGATACGCAGTATTTT. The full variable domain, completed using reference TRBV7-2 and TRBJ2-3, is GAGVSQSPSNKVTEKGKDVELRCDPISGHTALYWYRQSLGQGLEFLIYFQGNSAPDKSGLPSDRFSAERTGGSVSTLTIQRTQQEDSAVYLCASSRGGATSTDTQYFGPGTRLTVL.

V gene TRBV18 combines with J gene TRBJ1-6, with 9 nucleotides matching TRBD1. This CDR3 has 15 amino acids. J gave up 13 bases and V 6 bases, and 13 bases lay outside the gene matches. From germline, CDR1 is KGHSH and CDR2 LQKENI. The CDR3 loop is CASSPSGTGLVPLHF. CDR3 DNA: TGTGCCAGCTCCCCGAGTGGGACAGGGCTTGTCCCCCTCCACTTT.

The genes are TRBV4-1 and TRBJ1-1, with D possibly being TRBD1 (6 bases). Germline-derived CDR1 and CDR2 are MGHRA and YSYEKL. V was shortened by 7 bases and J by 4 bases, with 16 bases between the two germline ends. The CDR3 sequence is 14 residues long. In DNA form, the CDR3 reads TGCGCCAGCACGTTTCGGACAGAAGGCACTGAAGCTTTCTTT. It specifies CASTFRTEGTEAFF.